The clone carrying this TCR beta chain was recorded many times. Its antigen is not identified. The CDR3 totals 13 residues. Germline V gene data show CDR1 as SGHTA and CDR2 as FQGNSA. After removal of 6 bases from V and 1 base from J, the junction contained 2 bases not matched to a gene. These data belong to a study of CD8 T cells in ankylosing spondylitis. Whole-study findings and limits: A TCR beta motif of about 8 highly homologous variants seemed to mark ankylosing spondylitis blood. Matched ankylosing spondylitis synovial fluid reportedly contained a significantly enriched population of disease-linked clones. In reactive arthritis synovial fluid and blood, some motif variants had been reported before. Peripheral blood samples showed relatively rare disease-linked clones, and these clones were CD8+.

One entry per CDR3 protein results from TCRdb running MiXCR on the 5' RACE reads. Among 15,000 to 20,000 distinct CDR3 sequences listed, under 8.5% were seen once. Sequencing was done on a sample of blood. This sequence joins TRBV7-2 and TRBJ2-7; 8 bases align to TRBD1. This clonotype was obtained from a male donor with ankylosing spondylitis or in good health (not recorded which). CDR3 nucleotide sequence: TGTGCCAGCAGTCGGGACAGGTCCTACGAGCAGTACGTC. Its translation: CASSRDRSYEQYV.